These T cell receptor beta chains were read from a single sample in a study of T cell responses to AZD1222 COVID-19 vaccine. Sequencing was performed with immunoSEQ multiplex PCR; in TCRdb, only in-frame clones are kept and a portion is missing. The repertoire holds 150,000 or so clones, around 90% seen once, with approximately 5.9% in the top ten. The sample in question was peripheral blood, obtained 28 days after the second AZD1222 dose. The receptor source for this set is an adult who received the AZD1222 COVID-19 vaccine. Both conserved end residues are part of each CDR3. The D gene is left open where the match is weak. Expanded clones get a size class; other rows say once, few or many, or leave the size out.

j_call v_call clone_size d_call cdr3_nt cdr3_aa
TRBJ2-3 TRBV4-2 . . TGTGCCAGCAGCCAGGACCCAGAAACGGGATTCGGCACAGATACGCAGTATTTT CASSQDPETGFGTDTQYF
TRBJ2-1 TRBV6-4 . TRBD2 TGTGCCAGCAGTGTCGGGACTAGCGGGAGCGATGAGCAGTTCTTC CASSVGTSGSDEQFF
TRBJ2-3 TRBV5-1 . . TGCGCCAGCAGCTTGGGGGGCCCAGATACGCAGTATTTT CASSLGGPDTQYF
TRBJ2-5 TRBV30 once . TGTGCCTGGAGTGTGGGATCCCAAGAGACCCAGTACTTC CAWSVGSQETQYF
TRBJ2-7 TRBV2 . . TGTGCCAGCAGTGAAGGTCTGGGGGTGGCCTACGAGCAGTACTTC CASSEGLGVAYEQYF
TRBJ2-2 TRBV30 . . TGTGCCTGGCACCGGGCACCCGAGATGTTTTTT CAWHRAPEMFF
TRBJ1-2 TRBV6-5 . . TGTGCCAGCAGTATGGGCCCGTCGGGCTACACCTTC CASSMGPSGYTF
TRBJ1-5 TRBV19 . . TGTGCCAGTTCGGCTGGGGACGAGATTCAGCCCCAGCATTTT CASSAGDEIQPQHF
TRBJ1-4 TRBV4-2 . . TGTGCCAGCGCGCCATCATTAAGCCTTCGGGAAAAACTGTTTTTT CASAPSLSLREKLFF
TRBJ2-1 TRBV28 . TRBD2 TGTGCCAGCAGGCGGGAGCCCCGGGGGGAGCAGTTCTTC CASRREPRGEQFF
TRBJ1-6 TRBV11-2 once . TGTGCCAGCAGCCTAGACAGGCCGTATAATTCACCCCTCCACTTT CASSLDRPYNSPLHF
TRBJ1-4 TRBV5-5 . . TGTGCCAGCAGCTTGTACGGGGATGAAAAACTGTTTTTT CASSLYGDEKLFF
TRBJ1-5 TRBV27 . . TGTGCCAGCAGTTTGACTTGGGGGGCACATCAGCCCCAGCATTTT CASSLTWGAHQPQHF
TRBJ1-5 TRBV28 . TRBD1 TGTGCCAGCAGGAAGACAGGGCTTAGCAATCAGCCCCAGCATTTT CASRKTGLSNQPQHF
TRBJ1-2 TRBV6-5 . . TGTGCCAGCAGTTACAGGCAGGATGGCTACACCTTC CASSYRQDGYTF
TRBJ2-3 TRBV6-6 . . TGTGCCAGCAGCGTAAGGGATACGCAGTATTTT CASSVRDTQYF
TRBJ2-7 TRBV7-2 few . TGTGCCAGCAGCTTATACTATAGGGCAACCGGTGGATACGAGCAGTACTTC CASSLYYRATGGYEQYF
TRBJ1-6 TRBV20-1 . . TGCAGTGCTAGTGCCGGGACTGGGAGCTCCTATAATTCACCCCTCCACTTT CSASAGTGSSYNSPLHF
TRBJ1-5 TRBV12-3/TRBV12-4 . . TGTGCCAGCAGTGCAGACCGGTATCAGCCCCAGCATTTT CASSADRYQPQHF
TRBJ1-5 TRBV28 . . TGTGCCAGCAGTTTGTCGGGGAAACGGCCCCAGCATTTT CASSLSGKRPQHF
TRBJ2-7 TRBV12-3/TRBV12-4 . TRBD1 TGTGCCAGCAGTCTGGGACAGCCCTACGAGCAGTACTTC CASSLGQPYEQYF
TRBJ2-1 TRBV6-5 . . TGTGCCAGCATGAGTACAGGCAATACCGATGAGCAGTTCTTC CASMSTGNTDEQFF
TRBJ2-7 TRBV12-3/TRBV12-4 . . TGTGCCAGCAGTTCTAGCTCCTACGAGCAGTACTTC CASSSSSYEQYF
TRBJ1-1 TRBV18 . . TGTGCCAGCTCACCACTTGTAGCCAGGGGAACTGAAGCTTTCTTT CASSPLVARGTEAFF
TRBJ1-1 TRBV29-1 few TRBD1 TGCAGCGTTGAAGGACGGGACAGGGGCTGGGCTTTCTTT CSVEGRDRGWAFF
TRBJ1-2 TRBV19 . . TGTGCCAGTAGTATGACGCCAGCTCAGGGGCGCTATGGCTACACCTTC CASSMTPAQGRYGYTF
TRBJ2-2 TRBV2 . . TGTGCCAGCCAAGGCGGCACGAACACCGGGGAGCTGTTTTTT CASQGGTNTGELFF
TRBJ2-2 TRBV7-9 . TRBD2 TGTGCCAGCACTGTAGCGGGAGTGAACACCGGGGAGCTGTTTTTT CASTVAGVNTGELFF
TRBJ1-2 TRBV6-5 once TRBD1 TGTGCCAGCAGATATCGGGACAGGGCATTATCTTTC CASRYRDRALSF
TRBJ2-7 TRBV28 . . TGTGCCAGCAGTTTCTGGGGCGCCTCCTACGAGCAGTACTTC CASSFWGASYEQYF
TRBJ2-5 TRBV7-9 . TRBD2 TGTGCCAGCAGCCGCAGAACTAGCGGGGTAGGAGAGACCCAGTACTTC CASSRRTSGVGETQYF
TRBJ2-2 TRBV5-1 . . TGCGCCAGCAGCTTGGGGACTATACCGAGGGAGCTGTTTTTT CASSLGTIPRELFF
TRBJ1-6 TRBV4-2 . . TGTGCCAGCAGCCAAGATCGGGGGAATTCACCCCTCCACTTT CASSQDRGNSPLHF
TRBJ1-2 TRBV28 few . TGTGCCAGCGGCACGCCCCCGCTTATGACCTTC CASGTPPLMTF
TRBJ1-5 TRBV14 . . TGTGCCAGCAGCCAAGATCCGACGGCGTACGCCGCACGTCAGCCCCAGCATTTT CASSQDPTAYAARQPQHF
TRBJ2-5 TRBV15 once TRBD2 TGTGCCACCAGCAGAGGGGGGATAGCGGGAGGGAAAGAGACCCAGTACTTC CATSRGGIAGGKETQYF
TRBJ1-6 TRBV6-4 many . TGTGCCAGCAGTGACTCGGAGGGTTTTCGGTCACCCCTCCACTTT CASSDSEGFRSPLHF